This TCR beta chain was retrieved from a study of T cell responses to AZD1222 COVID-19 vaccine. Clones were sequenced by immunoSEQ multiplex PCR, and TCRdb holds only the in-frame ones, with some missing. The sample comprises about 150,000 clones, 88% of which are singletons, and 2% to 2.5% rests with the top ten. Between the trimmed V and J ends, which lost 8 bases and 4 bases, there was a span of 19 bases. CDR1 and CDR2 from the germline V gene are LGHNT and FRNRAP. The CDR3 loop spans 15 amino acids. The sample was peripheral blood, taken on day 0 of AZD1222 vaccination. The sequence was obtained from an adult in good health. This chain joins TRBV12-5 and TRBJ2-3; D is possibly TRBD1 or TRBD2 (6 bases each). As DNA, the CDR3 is TGTGCTAGTCGAGACTCTACGGGGGCGGCAGATACGCAGTATTTT. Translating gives CASRDSTGAADTQYF. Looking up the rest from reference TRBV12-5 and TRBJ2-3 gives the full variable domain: DARVTQTPRHKVTEMGQEVTMRCQPILGHNTVFWYRQTMMQGLELLAYFRNRAPLDDSGMPKDRFSAEMPDATLATLKIQPSEPRDSAVYFCASRDSTGAADTQYFGPGTRLTVL.